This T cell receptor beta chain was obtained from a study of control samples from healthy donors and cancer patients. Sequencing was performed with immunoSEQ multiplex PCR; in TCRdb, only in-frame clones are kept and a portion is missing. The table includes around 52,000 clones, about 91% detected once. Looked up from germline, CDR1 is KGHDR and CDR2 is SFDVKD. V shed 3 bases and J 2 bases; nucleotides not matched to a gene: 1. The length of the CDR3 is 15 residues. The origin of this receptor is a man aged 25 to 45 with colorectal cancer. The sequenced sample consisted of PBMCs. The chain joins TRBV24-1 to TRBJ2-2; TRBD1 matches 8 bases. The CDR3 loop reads CATSDTGGNTGELFF. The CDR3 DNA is TGTGCCACCAGTGATACAGGGGGTAACACCGGGGAGCTGTTTTTT.